This TCR beta chain came from a study of identical twins. Study-level results: Where out-of-frame alpha sequences were twin-shared, they showed excess low generation probability. Reduced insertions were recorded for abundant cord blood beta clonotypes, with no such pattern in memory repertoires.

Unmatched junction bases numbered 15, after V lost 10 bases and J lost 3 bases. The CDR3 totals 15 residues. The germline CDR1 and CDR2 sequences are MDHEN and SYDVKM. This clonotype was seen repeatedly, ten times or more. Its antigen is not known. Via MiXCR, TCRdb re-called the 5' RACE reads, giving one row per CDR3 protein. This sample has about 200,000 distinct CDR3 sequences, with about 7.5% found just once. The same data also contributed to another study, on yellow fever vaccine responses in identical twins. This second study notes: Vaccine T cell responses of twins reportedly seemed partly convergent and partly personalized.

The TCR originated in a woman under 30 in good health. The sequenced sample consisted of memory (CD45RO+) T cells sorted from blood. The chain employs TRBV28 and TRBJ2-7; 7 bases match TRBD1. In DNA, the CDR3 is TGTGCCACCAGACTTGGACAGGTAGAGGTCTACGAGCAGTACTTC. Its protein is CATRLGQVEVYEQYF.